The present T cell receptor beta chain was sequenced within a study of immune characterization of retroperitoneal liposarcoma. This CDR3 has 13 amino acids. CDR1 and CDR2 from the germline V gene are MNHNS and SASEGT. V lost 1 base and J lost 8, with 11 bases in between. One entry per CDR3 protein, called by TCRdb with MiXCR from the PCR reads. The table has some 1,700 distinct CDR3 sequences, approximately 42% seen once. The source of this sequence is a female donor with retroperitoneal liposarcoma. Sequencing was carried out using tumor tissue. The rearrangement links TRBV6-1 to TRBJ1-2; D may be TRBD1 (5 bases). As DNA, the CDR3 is TGTGCCAGCAGTGAAGATGGGGCCTCCGGCTACACCTTC. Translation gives CASSEDGASGYTF.